This T cell receptor (beta chain) was sequenced during a study of radiation and T cells in renal cell carcinoma. The CDR3 covers 14 residues. V was cut by 0 bases and J by 2 bases, with 8 bases left in between. CDR1 SGDLS and CDR2 YYNGEE come from the germline V gene. The time point: baseline pretreatment blood. Treatment denoted: 15 Gy SBRT to primary tumor, nephrectomy 4 weeks later. Repertoires were generated with immunoSEQ multiplex PCR, while TCRdb's copy carries only in-frame clones and drops some. The sample lists approximately 110,000 clones, roughly four fifths occurring once. This sequence originates from a woman aged 55-70 years with renal cell carcinoma. The chain combines TRBV9 with TRBJ2-5; unclear D gene. The source was blood, collected from a patient whose treatment included radiotherapy and nephrectomy. CDR3: CASSVEAHQETQYF. CDR3 in DNA: TGTGCCAGCAGCGTAGAGGCCCATCAAGAGACCCAGTACTTC.